These 10 T cell receptor beta chains were all obtained from the same sample, sequenced in a study of T cell responses to AZD1222 COVID-19 vaccine. The protocol was immunoSEQ multiplex PCR, while the TCRdb copy is restricted to in-frame clones and leaves out a portion. The sample has about 92,000 clones, about 90% seen once. Sequences were derived from peripheral blood, sampled on day 0 of MenACWY control vaccination. The origin of the receptors is an adult in good health.

J is TRBJ1-2 and V is TRBV9; the D gene is possibly TRBD1 (5 bases). V was cut by 3 bases and J by 4 bases, with 13 bases left in between. The CDR3 contains 14 residues. The V gene's germline CDR1 is SGDLS and CDR2 YYNGEE. The CDR3 nucleotides read TGTGCCAGCAGCGCTGGGTGGGGCGGCTATGGCTACACCTTC. Protein product: CASSAGWGGYGYTF.

V usage is TRBV19 and J usage is TRBJ1-1, with TRBD1 matching over 7 bases. The CDR3 has 15 amino acids. V lost 7 bases to trimming and J lost 6 bases; unmatched junction nucleotides: 14. Germline CDR1 is LNHDA and CDR2 is SQIVND (reference sequence). CDR3 in amino acids: CASTVPRGLYPEAFF. The DNA for the CDR3 is TGTGCCAGTACCGTCCCCAGGGGGTTGTATCCTGAAGCTTTCTTT.

This sequence joins TRBV7-2 and TRBJ2-7; perhaps TRBD2 as D (5 bases). Trimming stripped 3 bases from V and 5 bases from J, with 11 bases between. Germline lookup yields CDR1 SGHTA and CDR2 FQGNSA. CDR3 length equals 13 residues. The CDR3 DNA sequence: TGTGCCAGCAGCTTCGATCCGGGAAACGAGCAGTACTTC. Amino acids: CASSFDPGNEQYF.

J is TRBJ2-5 and V is TRBV10-3; D gene uncertain. CDR1 is ENHRY, CDR2 SYGVKD, per germline. Trimming shortened V by 4 bases and J by 2 bases, and 5 bases separated the two germline ends. CDR3 length equals 12 residues. For the CDR3, the DNA is TGTGCCATCAGTGTGCAGCAAGAGACCCAGTACTTC. Translated: CAISVQQETQYF.

The rearrangement joins TRBV7-2 to TRBJ1-1; 8 nucleotides align to TRBD1. Trimming took 5 bases from V and 0 from J; bases not matched to a gene: 8. The CDR3 extends over 16 amino acids. CDR1 SGHTA and CDR2 FQGNSA come from the germline V gene. CDR3 in amino acids: CASSRPPGQVNTEAFF. In DNA, the CDR3 is TGTGCCAGCAGCCGTCCCCCGGGACAGGTGAACACTGAAGCTTTCTTT.

This chain joins TRBV9 and TRBJ1-6; TRBD1 aligns across 9 bases. The CDR3 consists of 15 residues. Germline V gives CDR1 SGDLS, CDR2 YYNGEE. V shed 4 bases, J shed 9 bases, and the junction held 8 bases outside the gene matches. The CDR3 sequence: CASSKRTGDGSPLHF. The DNA for the CDR3 is TGTGCCAGCAGCAAACGGACAGGGGATGGTTCACCCCTCCACTTT.

The chain is built from TRBV6-2 or TRBV6-3 and TRBJ1-3; D is uncertain. The germline V and J ends were trimmed by 6 bases and 3 bases, with 15 bases remaining between them. Germline-derived CDR1 and CDR2 are MNHEY and SVGEGT. The length of the CDR3 is 15 residues. This CDR3 reads CASSQTESFGNTIYF. DNA for the CDR3: TGTGCCAGCAGCCAGACCGAGAGTTTTGGAAACACCATATATTTT.

The genes are TRBV10-3 and TRBJ2-7, with 7 bases matching TRBD1. Germline V CDR1 and CDR2: ENHRY, SYGVKD. Unmatched junction bases numbered 17, after V lost 3 bases and J lost 3 bases. This CDR3 is 18 amino acids long. In DNA form, the CDR3 reads TGTGCCATCAGTGAATCCTTAAATGTCGACAGGGAAGGCTACGAGCAGTACTTC. Translated: CAISESLNVDREGYEQYF.

V and J are TRBV14 and TRBJ1-3, with unresolved D. V was trimmed by 4 bases and J by 3 bases, leaving 7 bases between them. CDR1 and CDR2 from the germline V gene are SGHDN and FVKESK. The CDR3 contains 13 residues. The CDR3 coding sequence is TGTGCCAGCAGCCCAGACCTTGGAAACACCATATATTTT. This translates into CASSPDLGNTIYF.

V usage is TRBV11-2 and J usage is TRBJ1-3; the D gene is possibly TRBD1 (5 bases). CDR3 length: 17 amino acids. The V end lost 5 bases, the J end lost 3 bases, and 20 bases lay between the germline ends. Germline-derived CDR1 and CDR2 are SGHAT and FQNNGV. DNA for the CDR3: TGTGCCAGCAGCCTAGGCGAAGGCAGGGTCTATGGAAACACCATATATTTT. It is translated as CASSLGEGRVYGNTIYF.